This note documents a single TCR beta chain sequence. No cognate antigen has been identified for it. No clone much larger than this one lies a single base away; base qualities are absent. Based on the germline V gene (reference sequence), the CDR1 and CDR2 sequences are LNHDA and SQIVND. Unmatched junction bases come to 2, with V trimmed by 5 bases and J by 2 bases. Taken from cysteine to phenylalanine, the CDR3 has 13 residues. The kept DNA is CDR3 alone, 39 bases in frame from the first base. The data stem from a study of technical replicates of blood from a handful of donors (dated by TCRdb to about 2017). The library was built by means of the immunoSEQ multiplex PCR assay. Here the immuneACCESS table is served through TCRdb, limited to in-frame sequences with V and J called. Missing clones are a known gap in these copies; in checked studies unresolved V genes cover under half, and the rest lacks a known reason. The sample table lists tens of thousands of clones, roughly 86% of them with a count of one. Under 6.5% of the sample goes to the ten largest clones.

The sequence links TRBV19 to TRBJ2-7, with 8 junctional bases fitting TRBD1. The sample was PBMCs. This TCR came from a human donor in good health. Some clones in this sample may be carry-over from other donors' samples. The CDR3 region: CASSADRAYEQYF. Here is the DNA: TGTGCCAGTAGTGCGGACAGGGCCTACGAGCAGTACTTC.